This section outlines one T cell receptor (beta chain) sequence together with its context. Its antigen is still unknown. The data belong to a study of T cells in Graves' hyperthyroidism and ophthalmopathy. Authors of the study amplified TCR beta CDR3 regions from RNA transcripts. With the HTBI primer set, the TCR CDR3 went through a first round of RT-PCR. One entry per CDR3 protein, called by TCRdb with MiXCR from the multiplex PCR reads. The data hold about 370,000 distinct CDR3 sequences, with about 16% observed a single time. Study outcomes and limitations: Clonotypes that were expanded in thyroid above 0.001 mostly appeared in blood too.

Germline-derived CDR1 and CDR2 are SQVTM and ANQGSEA. Trimming pared 4 bases from V and 3 bases from J, leaving 10 bases between. The CDR3 is 13 residues long. This sequence was found in a woman aged 60-75 years with Graves' ophthalmopathy. This chain uses TRBV29-1 with TRBJ2-1; tentatively, D is TRBD1 (5 bases). The sample comprised blood. The CDR3 spells CSVGLGLYNEQFF. CDR3 sequence (DNA): TGCAGCGTTGGCCTGGGGCTCTACAATGAGCAGTTCTTC.